The TCR beta chain under discussion was sequenced for a study of T-cell memory formation after mild COVID-19. Whole-study results and caveats: Clones shrinking between day 15 and 85 showed a balanced CD4/CD8 split, and those that grew later tilted toward CD4+.

One entry per CDR3 protein results from TCRdb running MiXCR on the 5' RACE reads. Here the sample spans more than 75,000 distinct CDR3 sequences, 25% being singletons. The CDR3 runs 18 residues. Germline trimming cut 1 base from V and 5 bases from J; bases unmatched to any gene: 7. Germline-derived CDR1 and CDR2 are SGHTA and FQGNSA. For this clonotype: Its antigen is as yet unknown.

The sequencing sample was made of PBMCs or a T cell subset sorted from them (not recorded which). The clonotype originates from a young man who had mild COVID-19 (a few samples of this study predate the infection). Cell type and time point are not known. The chain uses TRBV7-2 and TRBJ2-5; the match to TRBD2 covers 16 bases. The chain's CDR3 is CASSLVETGLAGGETQYF. In DNA form, the CDR3 reads TGTGCCAGCAGCTTAGTCGAGACGGGACTAGCGGGGGGGGAGACCCAGTACTTC.